The 22 T cell receptor beta chains reported below all come from one sample, sequenced in a study of CD8 T cells in Susac syndrome (dated by TCRdb to the late 2010s). The method was the immunoSEQ multiplex PCR assay. RNA was extracted using the RNeasy kit, and roughly 0.5 to 1 microgram was reverse transcribed with random hexamers. TCRdb trimmed the raw reads at Q25, called clones with MiXCR and kept productive beta chains. Each entry is one CDR3 protein sequence, shown with its most common DNA and genes. Here the sample has about 430,000 distinct CDR3 sequences; more than 80% occur a single time. The ten biggest clones cover about 0.12% of the sample. The sample taken for sequencing was CD8+ T cells from PBMCs. These receptors all come from a human donor with multiple sclerosis.

V is TRBV12-3 or TRBV12-4 and J is TRBJ2-2; D call uncertain. This CDR3 spans 13 amino acids. V was clipped by 8 bases and J by 4 bases, with 11 bases between them. As DNA, the CDR3 is TGTGCCAGCTTGGGGTTGGGCACCGGGGAGCTGTTTTTT. This sequence encodes CASLGLGTGELFF.

This rearrangement joins TRBV12-3 or TRBV12-4 to TRBJ2-7; maybe TRBD1 (5 bases). The CDR3 is 14 residues long. The germline V and J ends were trimmed by 6 bases and 3 bases, with 15 bases remaining between them. The CDR3, as DNA: TGTGCCAGCAGCCGCCGACAGAATTACTACGAGCAGTACTTC. It encodes CASSRRQNYYEQYF.

There are a few counts of this clonotype. The chain uses TRBV19 and TRBJ1-1, with D maybe TRBD1 (5 bases). CDR3 length: 13 residues. Trimming cost V 5 bases and J 1 base, with 8 bases left between them. Germline V gene data show CDR1 as LNHDA and CDR2 as SQIVND (reference sequence). CDR3 protein: CASSDSGNTEAFF. The CDR3 DNA reads TGTGCCAGTAGTGACAGTGGGAACACTGAAGCTTTCTTT.

This clonotype has only a few counts. The chain couples TRBV27 to TRBJ2-1; a weak D match, TRBD2 (6 bases). From germline, CDR1 is MNHEY and CDR2 SMNVEV (reference sequence). Deletions cut 3 bases from V and 10 bases from J, with 13 bases between. This CDR3 region has 13 residues. The CDR3 reads CASSFLATEEQFF. The CDR3 nucleotides read TGTGCCAGCAGTTTCCTAGCGACAGAAGAGCAGTTCTTC.

The V and J genes are TRBV30 and TRBJ2-7; weak D call: TRBD2 (5 bases). Germline CDR1 and CDR2: GTSNPN and SVGIG (reference sequence). This CDR3 contains 17 residues. Trimming removed 1 base from V and 0 bases from J, with 19 bases in between. Here the CDR3 DNA reads TGTGCCTGGAGTGAATATGCGCGGGCCTACCTCTCCTACGAGCAGTACTTC. Protein: CAWSEYARAYLSYEQYF.

DNA for the CDR3: TGTGCCAGCAGCCAAACCGGGACTGGCCCAACCGAGCAGTACTTC. Translation: CASSQTGTGPTEQYF. The rearrangement uses TRBV3-1 and TRBJ2-7; a possible D gene is TRBD2 (6 bases). V was pared by 2 bases and J by 6 bases, with 17 bases between. Germline V gene lookup returns CDR1 LGHDT and CDR2 YNNKEL (reference sequence). CDR3 size: 15 residues.

This rearrangement joins TRBV25-1 to TRBJ1-1; D remains ambiguous. V dropped 5 bases and J dropped 4 bases, with 8 bases sitting between them. Germline values: CDR1 MGHDK, CDR2 SYGVNS. This CDR3 comprises 12 residues. The CDR3 region has the DNA TGTGCCAGCAGTCGGTTGGGCACTGAAGCTTTCTTT. This sequence encodes CASSRLGTEAFF.

This rearrangement joins TRBV6-6 to TRBJ1-1; D ambiguous. Germline CDR1 reads MNHNY; CDR2 reads SVGAGI (reference sequence). This CDR3 region has 14 residues. V was pared by 4 bases and J by 1 base, with 10 bases between. Here the CDR3 DNA reads TGTGCCAGCAGTTCCAGGTCTGGGAACACTGAAGCTTTCTTT. This translates into CASSSRSGNTEAFF.

The chain links TRBV20-1 to TRBJ2-1; D unclear. Germline CDR1 is DFQATT and CDR2 is SNEGSKA (reference sequence). V lost 3 bases, J lost 6 bases, and 12 bases lay in between. The CDR3 has 13 amino acids. The CDR3 protein is CSASWGGGNEQFF. As DNA, the CDR3 is TGCAGTGCTAGTTGGGGTGGTGGCAATGAGCAGTTCTTC.

V is TRBV5-4 and J is TRBJ2-1; TRBD1 might be the D (6 bases). Germline V CDR1 and CDR2: SGHNT, YYREEE (reference sequence). CDR3 size: 13 residues. The ends were cut back, 4 bases at V and 10 bases at J, with 15 bases in the middle. CDR3 region: CASSGGQTDEQFF. The CDR3 nucleotides are TGTGCCAGCAGCGGAGGACAGACTGACGAGCAGTTCTTC.

The chain joins TRBV7-9 to TRBJ2-2, with D unresolved. Germline CDR1 reads SEHNR; CDR2 reads FQNEAQ (reference sequence). The CDR3 runs 12 residues. V was clipped by 2 bases and J by 6 bases, with 4 bases between them. As DNA, the CDR3 is TGTGCCAGCAGCTTATATTCCGGGGAGCTGTTTTTT. Amino acid sequence: CASSLYSGELFF.

The chain is built from TRBV29-1 and TRBJ1-2, with D unresolved. This CDR3 is 10 amino acids long. CDR1 SQVTM and CDR2 ANQGSEA come from the germline V gene. V dropped 5 bases and J dropped 6 bases, with 7 bases sitting between them. The CDR3 nucleotides are TGCAGCGTTTTTGGAGATGGCTACACCTTC. Its translation is CSVFGDGYTF.

The chain joins TRBV6-1 to TRBJ1-1; TRBD1 agrees at 7 bases. CDR1 MNHNS and CDR2 SASEGT come from the germline V gene. V lost 3 bases, J lost 2 bases, and 6 bases stayed unmatched. The CDR3 length is 15 residues. CDR3 sequence: CASSDSGTDNTEAFF. The CDR3 DNA follows: TGTGCCAGCAGTGACTCCGGGACAGATAACACTGAAGCTTTCTTT.

This clonotype has only a few counts. The chain employs TRBV24-1 and TRBJ2-1; 7 bases map to TRBD1. The CDR3 is 15 amino acids. Germline lookup yields CDR1 KGHDR and CDR2 SFDVKD. V lost 7 bases, J lost 0 bases, and 5 bases stayed unmatched. CDR3 loop: CATSVTGSSYNEQFF. Written as DNA, the CDR3 is TGTGCCACCAGCGTGACAGGGAGCTCCTACAATGAGCAGTTCTTC.

A few counts support this clonotype. V and J are TRBV7-9 and TRBJ2-7, with D tentatively TRBD1 or TRBD2 (5 bases each). CDR1 is SEHNR and CDR2 is FQNEAQ in the germline V gene (reference sequence). This CDR3 has 14 amino acids. V was clipped by 0 bases and J by 0 bases, with 6 bases between them. For the CDR3, the DNA is TGTGCCAGCAGCTTAGCGGGACCCTCCTACGAGCAGTACTTC. Protein sequence: CASSLAGPSYEQYF.

The chain recombines TRBV28 with TRBJ1-5, with D perhaps TRBD1 (6 bases). The germline V and J ends were trimmed by 4 bases and 3 bases, with 22 bases remaining between them. Per germline, CDR1 MDHEN and CDR2 SYDVKM. This CDR3 region has 18 residues. The CDR3 region is CASSYLAAVGTNNQPQHF. As DNA, the CDR3 is TGTGCCAGCAGTTACTTGGCGGCAGTGGGGACAAACAATCAGCCCCAGCATTTT.

The rearrangement links TRBV6-2 or TRBV6-3 to TRBJ2-6; 7 bases map to TRBD1. V lost 5 bases and J lost 0; bases outside the gene matches: 7. Germline V gene lookup returns CDR1 MNHEY and CDR2 SVGEGT. The CDR3 sequence is 17 residues long. In DNA form, the CDR3 reads TGTGCCAGCAGTGTCCCGGGACAGTACTCTGGGGCCAACGTCCTGACTTTC. Its translation: CASSVPGQYSGANVLTF.

The rearrangement links TRBV2 to TRBJ2-7, with D unresolved. The CDR3 extends over 17 amino acids. Germline V CDR1 and CDR2: SNHLY, FYNNEI. Trimming took off 6 bases at V and 1 base at J, with 22 bases between the two ends. The CDR3 region is CASSLLHIAAPSYEQYF. The CDR3 nucleotides are TGTGCCAGCAGCCTTCTCCATATTGCAGCGCCTTCCTACGAGCAGTACTTC.

V and J are TRBV11-2 and TRBJ2-7; tentative D call: TRBD1 (6 bases). CDR3 length: 17 residues. V lost 3 bases, J lost 0 bases, and 18 bases lay in between. Germline CDR1 and CDR2: SGHAT and FQNNGV. The CDR3 loop is CASSFNWERDNSYEQYF. The CDR3 nucleotides are TGTGCCAGCAGCTTCAACTGGGAACGGGACAACTCCTACGAGCAGTACTTC.

V gene TRBV7-6 combines with J gene TRBJ1-1, with 7 bases lining up with TRBD1. J lost 0 bases, V lost 1 base, and 5 bases had no gene match. The V gene's germline CDR1 is SGHVS and CDR2 FNYEAQ. The CDR3 length is 16 residues. CDR3 in amino acids: CASSLGPGQMNTEAFF. DNA for the CDR3: TGTGCCAGCAGCTTAGGACCGGGACAGATGAACACTGAAGCTTTCTTT.

V is TRBV30 and J is TRBJ1-4; D is uncertain. Trimming removed 5 bases at V and 6 bases at J, with 13 bases between. The CDR3 covers 13 residues. Looked up from germline, CDR1 is GTSNPN and CDR2 is SVGIG (reference sequence). CDR3 loop: CAWGPDGYEKLFF. The CDR3 DNA sequence: TGTGCCTGGGGACCCGACGGATATGAAAAACTGTTTTTT.

The CDR3 protein is CASAPENTGELFF. The DNA of the CDR3 is TGTGCCAGCGCTCCAGAAAACACCGGGGAGCTGTTTTTT. The gene calls are TRBV6-5 and TRBJ2-2; D is unclear. The CDR3 is 13 amino acids. Trimming took 8 bases from V and 2 from J, leaving 9 bases between them. Germline CDR1 reads MNHEY; CDR2 reads SVGAGI.